The 12 T cell receptor beta chains reported below all come from one sample, sequenced in a study of T cells in Graves' hyperthyroidism and ophthalmopathy. Amplified regions were TCR beta CDR3 sequences from RNA transcripts. Initially, a first-round RT-PCR of the TCR CDR3 employed the HTBI primer set. TCRdb itself ran the multiplex PCR reads through MiXCR, one entry per CDR3 protein. The repertoire holds 650,000 to 800,000 distinct CDR3 sequences, about 45% seen once, with less than 9% in the top ten. The specimen was peripheral blood or thyroid tissue (not recorded which). The source of these receptors is an adult man with Graves' disease, either hyperthyroidism or ophthalmopathy (not recorded which).

The genes are TRBV12-3 or TRBV12-4 and TRBJ1-2; D is undetermined. This CDR3 has 15 residues. V lost 9 bases, J lost 8 bases, and 25 bases lay in between. This CDR3 is CAREREDRLLSGYTF. CDR3 bases: TGTGCCAGAGAGAGGGAAGATCGACTTCTTTCCGGCTACACCTTC.

This clonotype has more than one count but fewer than ten. The rearrangement uses TRBV15 and TRBJ2-7; 15 positions agree with TRBD2. Germline CDR1 and CDR2: LNHNV and YYDKDF (reference sequence). With V trimmed by 5 bases and J by 4 bases, 18 bases remained unmatched. The CDR3 runs to 20 residues. The CDR3 is CATSGVQGLAGGTFLYEQYF. The CDR3 DNA follows: TGTGCCACCAGCGGAGTGCAGGGACTAGCGGGAGGAACCTTCTTATACGAGCAGTACTTC.

J is TRBJ1-4 and V is TRBV2; 10 bases are shared with TRBD1. The germline V gene encodes CDR1 SNHLY and CDR2 FYNNEI. After removal of 3 bases from V and 8 bases from J, the junction contained 3 bases not matched to a gene. The CDR3 covers 14 residues. The CDR3 loop is CASSETGGMEKLFF. DNA of the CDR3: TGTGCCAGCAGTGAGACAGGGGGCATGGAAAAACTGTTTTTT.

The chain employs TRBV5-1 and TRBJ2-6; D is possibly TRBD1 (6 bases). Germline CDR1 reads SGHRS; CDR2 reads YFSETQ. Trimming pared 0 bases from V and 2 bases from J, leaving 12 bases between. CDR3 length equals 17 residues. The CDR3 coding sequence is TGCGCCAGCAGCTTGGCACAGGGTGCCCCTGGGGCCAACGTCCTGACTTTC. Amino acids: CASSLAQGAPGANVLTF.

The chain has TRBV20-1 and TRBJ1-1, with 9 bases fitting TRBD1. Germline V gene sequence: CDR1 DFQATT, CDR2 SNEGSKA (reference sequence). The CDR3 contains 13 residues. Trimming removed 5 bases from V and 8 bases from J; junction bases left unmatched: 9. Here the CDR3 DNA reads TGCAGTGCTTCGACAGGGGGACGGGTGGAAGCTTTCTTT. Translated, it gives CSASTGGRVEAFF.

To note about this clonotype: A clone one base away is much larger, so this may be a read error. The rearrangement joins TRBV2 to TRBJ1-6; 7 bases match TRBD1. CDR1 is SNHLY and CDR2 is FYNNEI in the germline V gene. The CDR3 loop spans 15 amino acids. V lost 6 bases to trimming and J lost 5 bases; unmatched junction nucleotides: 7. The CDR3: CASSPRQGHNSPLHF. The CDR3 DNA is TGTGCCAGCAGCCCCCGACAGGGCCATAATTCACCCCTCCACTTT.

The sample holds a few counts of this clonotype. V and J are TRBV5-1 and TRBJ2-6; no clear D. This CDR3 contains 14 residues. Deletions cut 1 base from V and 4 bases from J, with 6 bases between. Looked up from germline, CDR1 is SGHRS and CDR2 is YFSETQ. CDR3 loop: CASSLIPGANVLTF. In nucleotides, the CDR3 is TGCGCCAGCAGCTTGATCCCCGGGGCCAACGTCCTGACTTTC.

In the case of this clonotype: This sequence may be a read error, since a much larger clone differs from it by one base. The chain has TRBV7-2 and TRBJ2-7; D is perhaps TRBD1 (5 bases). CDR1 is SGHTA and CDR2 is FQGNSA in the germline V gene. The CDR3 has 15 residues. V dropped 1 base and J dropped 2 bases, with 12 bases sitting between them. CDR3 sequence reads: CTSSLGPGPTYEQYF. The CDR3, as DNA: TGTACCAGCAGCTTAGGGCCAGGGCCTACCTACGAGCAGTACTTC.

This sequence joins TRBV12-3 or TRBV12-4 and TRBJ1-2, with TRBD1 matching over 7 bases. CDR3 size: 13 residues. Unmatched junction bases numbered 8, after V lost 7 bases and J lost 6 bases. The CDR3 reads CASTLTGNHGYTF. The DNA of the CDR3 is TGTGCCAGCACCTTGACAGGGAATCATGGCTACACCTTC.

The sample holds a few counts of this clonotype. This chain links TRBV7-2 with TRBJ1-3; no reliable D call. The CDR3 consists of 16 residues. Trimming shortened V by 1 base and J by 6 bases, and 16 bases separated the two germline ends. The germline gives CDR1 SGHTA, CDR2 FQGNSA. The CDR3 spells CASSLGTGKKENTIYF. The CDR3 bases are TGTGCCAGCAGCTTAGGAACGGGGAAAAAAGAAAACACCATATATTTT.

A note on this clonotype: One base away lies a much larger clone, so this may be a sequencing read error. This sequence joins TRBV7-9 and TRBJ1-2, with TRBD1 as a possible D gene (5 bases). V was shortened by 3 bases and J by 7 bases, with 12 bases between the two germline ends. The CDR3 sequence is 13 residues long. Germline V gene lookup returns CDR1 SEHNR and CDR2 FQNEAQ (reference sequence). Here the CDR3 reads CASSFSTGSGYTF. The DNA for the CDR3 is TGTGCCAGCAGCTTCTCAACAGGATCTGGCTACACCTTC.

This chain links TRBV7-8 with TRBJ2-5; D is possibly TRBD1 or TRBD2 (7 bases each). Trimming removed 5 bases at V and 9 bases at J, with 13 bases between. This CDR3 has 12 residues. Germline V CDR1 and CDR2: SGHVS, FQNEAQ. In DNA form, the CDR3 reads TGTGCCAGCAGCGGCAGGGGGGGGCCCCAGTACTTC. It translates to CASSGRGGPQYF.